This TCR beta chain was sequenced for a study of shared clonotypes between healthy human individuals. Findings and limits, study-wide: The naive CD4 repertoires of four donors were compared, and approximately 4.7% of clonotypes were shared. Sorted-subset samples were not fully sequenced, rarefaction indicated. Sampling used blood alone; tissue repertoires probably differ.

The V end lost 2 bases, the J end lost 5 bases, and 2 bases lay between the germline ends. This CDR3 has 10 amino acids. A few counts support this clone. Its cognate antigen is unknown. The repertoire was sequenced with immunoSEQ multiplex PCR; TCRdb's copy has only in-frame clones and lacks some. The sample yields about 710,000 clones, around 73% seen once. The chain is built from TRBV5-3 and TRBJ2-7; D gene ambiguous. TRBV5-3 is treated as an ORF (open reading frame) with a function not yet certain. Material for sequencing was memory CD4+ T cells sorted from blood. The subset denotes: CD45RA-negative fraction. The TCR originated in a woman aged 25 to 45 in good health. In nucleotides, the CDR3 is TGTGCCAGAAGCTTCCACGAGCAGTACTTC. It translates to CARSFHEQYF.